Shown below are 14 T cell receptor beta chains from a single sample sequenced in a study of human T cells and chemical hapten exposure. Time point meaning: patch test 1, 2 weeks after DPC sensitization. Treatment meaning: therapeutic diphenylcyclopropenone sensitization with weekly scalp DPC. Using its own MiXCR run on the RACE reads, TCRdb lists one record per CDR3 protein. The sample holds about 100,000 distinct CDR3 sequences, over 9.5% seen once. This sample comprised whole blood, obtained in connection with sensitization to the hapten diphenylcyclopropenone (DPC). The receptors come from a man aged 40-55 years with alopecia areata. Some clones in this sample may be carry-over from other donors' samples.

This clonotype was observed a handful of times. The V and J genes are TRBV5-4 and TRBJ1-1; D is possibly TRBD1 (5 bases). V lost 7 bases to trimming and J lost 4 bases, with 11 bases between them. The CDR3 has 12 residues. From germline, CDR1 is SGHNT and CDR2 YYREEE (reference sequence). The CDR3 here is CASWGGPTEAFF. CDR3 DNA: TGTGCCAGCTGGGGCGGGCCCACTGAAGCTTTCTTT.

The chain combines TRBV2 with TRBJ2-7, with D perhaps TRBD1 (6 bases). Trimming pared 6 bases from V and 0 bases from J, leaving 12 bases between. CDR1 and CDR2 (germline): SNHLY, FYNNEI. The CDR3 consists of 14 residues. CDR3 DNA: TGTGCCAGCAGGGAACAGGGACCCTCCTACGAGCAGTACTTC. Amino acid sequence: CASREQGPSYEQYF.

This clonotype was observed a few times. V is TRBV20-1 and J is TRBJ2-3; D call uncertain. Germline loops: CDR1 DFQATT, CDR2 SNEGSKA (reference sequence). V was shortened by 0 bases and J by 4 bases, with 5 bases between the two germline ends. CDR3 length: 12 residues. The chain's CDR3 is CSARDRADTQYF. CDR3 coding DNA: TGCAGTGCTAGAGATAGGGCAGATACGCAGTATTTT.

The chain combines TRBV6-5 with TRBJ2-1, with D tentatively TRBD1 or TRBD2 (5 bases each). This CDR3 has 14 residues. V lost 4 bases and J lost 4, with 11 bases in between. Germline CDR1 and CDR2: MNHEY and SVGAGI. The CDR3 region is CASSSGPLYNEQFF. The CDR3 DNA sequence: TGTGCCAGCAGTTCGGGACCCCTATACAATGAGCAGTTCTTC.

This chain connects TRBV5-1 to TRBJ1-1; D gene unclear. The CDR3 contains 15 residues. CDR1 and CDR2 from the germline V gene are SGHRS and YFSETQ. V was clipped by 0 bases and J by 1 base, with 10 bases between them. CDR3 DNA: TGCGCCAGCAGCTTGGTCGGGCGGCAGAACACTGAAGCTTTCTTT. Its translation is CASSLVGRQNTEAFF.

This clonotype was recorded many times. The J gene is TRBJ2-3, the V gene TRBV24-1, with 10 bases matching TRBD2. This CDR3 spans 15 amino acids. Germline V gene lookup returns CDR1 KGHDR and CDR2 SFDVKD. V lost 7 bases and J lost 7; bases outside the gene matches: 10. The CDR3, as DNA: TGTGCCACCAGCTCGACCGGGACTAGCGAGAATACGCAGTATTTT. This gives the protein CATSSTGTSENTQYF.

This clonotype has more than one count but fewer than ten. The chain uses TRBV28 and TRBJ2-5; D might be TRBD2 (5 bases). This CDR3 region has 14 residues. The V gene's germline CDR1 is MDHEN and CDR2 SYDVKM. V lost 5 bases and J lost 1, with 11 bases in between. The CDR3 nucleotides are TGTGCCAGCAGTCCGTCGGGAACCCAAGAGACCCAGTACTTC. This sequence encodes CASSPSGTQETQYF.

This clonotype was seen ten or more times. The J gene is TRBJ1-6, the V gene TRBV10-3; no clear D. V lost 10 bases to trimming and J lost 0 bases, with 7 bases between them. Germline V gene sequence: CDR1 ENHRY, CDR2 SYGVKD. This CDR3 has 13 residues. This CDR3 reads CATHSSYNSPLHF. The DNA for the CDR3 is TGTGCCACCCACAGCTCCTATAATTCACCCCTCCACTTT.

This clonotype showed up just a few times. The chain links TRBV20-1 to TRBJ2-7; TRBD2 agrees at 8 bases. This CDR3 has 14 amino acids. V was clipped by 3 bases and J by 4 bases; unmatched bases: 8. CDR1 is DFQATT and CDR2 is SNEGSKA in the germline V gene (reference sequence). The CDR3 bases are TGCAGTGCTAGGGGATCAGCGGGAGTTTACGAGCAGTACGTC. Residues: CSARGSAGVYEQYV.

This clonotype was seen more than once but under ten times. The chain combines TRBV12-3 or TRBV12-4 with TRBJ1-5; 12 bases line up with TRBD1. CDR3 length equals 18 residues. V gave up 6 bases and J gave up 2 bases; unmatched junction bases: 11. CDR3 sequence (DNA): TGTGCCAGCAGAGGGGGACAGGGGGCGATTTTTGGCAATCAGCCCCAGCATTTT. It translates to CASRGGQGAIFGNQPQHF.

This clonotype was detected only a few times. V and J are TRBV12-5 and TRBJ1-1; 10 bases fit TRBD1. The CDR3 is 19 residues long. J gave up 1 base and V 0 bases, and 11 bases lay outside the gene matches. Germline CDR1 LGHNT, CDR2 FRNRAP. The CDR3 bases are TGTGCTAGTGGTTTGGTACGTCCAGGACAGGGGGTCCAGAACACTGAAGCTTTCTTT. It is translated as CASGLVRPGQGVQNTEAFF.

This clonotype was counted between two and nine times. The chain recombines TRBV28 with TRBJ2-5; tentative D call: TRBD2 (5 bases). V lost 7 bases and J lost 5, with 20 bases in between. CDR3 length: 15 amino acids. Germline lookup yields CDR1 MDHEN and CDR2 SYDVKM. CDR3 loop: CASIGGRNCGETQYF. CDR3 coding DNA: TGTGCCAGCATTGGCGGTAGAAATTGCGGGGAGACCCAGTACTTC.

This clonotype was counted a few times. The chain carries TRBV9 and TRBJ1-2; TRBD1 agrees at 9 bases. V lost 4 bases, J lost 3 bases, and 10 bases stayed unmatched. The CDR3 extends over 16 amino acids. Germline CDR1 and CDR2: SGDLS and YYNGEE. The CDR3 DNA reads TGTGCCAGCAGCTCCGGACAGGGGTACATTTACTATGGCTACACCTTC. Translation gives CASSSGQGYIYYGYTF.

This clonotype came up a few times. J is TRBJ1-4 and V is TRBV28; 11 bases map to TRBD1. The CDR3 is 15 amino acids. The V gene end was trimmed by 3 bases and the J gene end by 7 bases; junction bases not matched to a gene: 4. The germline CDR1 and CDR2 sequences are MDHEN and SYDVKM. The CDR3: CASSFPGQGGEKLFF. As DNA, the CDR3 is TGTGCCAGCAGTTTTCCGGGACAGGGGGGTGAAAAACTGTTTTTT.